These 11 T cell receptor beta chains originate from one sample sequenced in a study of shared clonotypes between healthy human individuals. The table came from immunoSEQ multiplex PCR; TCRdb's copy has only in-frame clones and leaves some out. The table includes about 470,000 clones, 70% to 80% detected once. The sample consisted of PBMCs. The receptors were gathered from a woman in her thirties or forties in good health. Some clones in this sample may be carry-over from other donors' samples.

The chain employs TRBV27 and TRBJ2-7; TRBD1 might be the D (6 bases). The V gene's germline CDR1 is MNHEY and CDR2 SMNVEV (reference sequence). Trimming shortened V by 5 bases and J by 7 bases, and 12 bases separated the two germline ends. This CDR3 is 12 amino acids long. The CDR3 DNA is TGTGCCAGCAGTATCAGGGGAAGGGAGCAGTACTTC. It codes for CASSIRGREQYF.

The rearrangement links TRBV2 to TRBJ2-3, with TRBD1 identical over 7 bases. The CDR3 loop spans 14 amino acids. Germline V gene data show CDR1 as SNHLY and CDR2 as FYNNEI. Trimming at V came to 6 bases and at J to 1 base, leaving 4 bases not matched to a gene. CDR3 loop: CASRPGQGTDTQYF. The CDR3 coding sequence is TGTGCCAGCAGACCAGGACAGGGCACAGATACGCAGTATTTT. Full variable domain (rest looked up from reference TRBV2 and TRBJ2-3): EPEVTQTPSHQVTQMGQEVILRCVPISNHLYFYWYRQILGQKVEFLVSFYNNEISEKSEIFDDQFSVERPDGSNFTLKIRSTKLEDSAMYFCASRPGQGTDTQYFGPGTRLTVL.

V and J are TRBV28 and TRBJ2-7; no firm D call. Germline CDR1 and CDR2: MDHEN and SYDVKM. The length of the CDR3 is 16 residues. V gave up 3 bases and J gave up 2 bases, with 17 bases separating them. For the CDR3, the DNA is TGTGCCAGCAGTTTTCCAGCAGTTGCCCCCGCCTACGAGCAGTACTTC. This gives the protein CASSFPAVAPAYEQYF. Using reference TRBV28 and TRBJ2-7 for the parts outside the CDR3, the full variable domain is DVKVTQSSRYLVKRTGEKVFLECVQDMDHENMFWYRQDPGLGLRLIYFSYDVKMKEKGDIPEGYSVSREKKERFSLILESASTNQTSMYLCASSFPAVAPAYEQYFGPGTRLTVT.

This clone was found once. This rearrangement joins TRBV30 to TRBJ1-5; a weak D match, TRBD1 (5 bases). This CDR3 contains 12 residues. V lost 5 bases and J lost 4, with 9 bases in between. The V gene's germline CDR1 is GTSNPN and CDR2 SVGIG (reference sequence). The CDR3 loop is CAWGTPNQPQHF. The CDR3 coding sequence is TGTGCCTGGGGGACCCCGAATCAGCCCCAGCATTTT.

The chain carries TRBV5-6 and TRBJ2-5, with TRBD1 matching over 7 bases. The CDR3 consists of 15 residues. Germline V gives CDR1 SGHDT, CDR2 YYEEEE. V lost 6 bases, J lost 2 bases, and 10 bases stayed unmatched. The DNA of the CDR3 is TGTGCCAGCAACCACCGACAGGGCATACAAGAGACCCAGTACTTC. Its protein is CASNHRQGIQETQYF.

This clone was observed a few times. The CDR3 spells CASSLDRAGAGETQYF. As DNA, the CDR3 is TGTGCCAGCAGCTTAGATCGAGCAGGAGCCGGAGAGACCCAGTACTTC. The chain couples TRBV11-2 to TRBJ2-5; no clear D gene. Per germline, CDR1 SGHAT and CDR2 FQNNGV. The CDR3 runs to 16 residues. Trimming took 0 bases from V and 4 from J, leaving 15 bases between them.

The chain uses TRBV7-3 and TRBJ1-2; maybe TRBD1 (6 bases). The CDR3 extends over 13 amino acids. Germline-derived CDR1 and CDR2 are SGHTA and FQGTGA. Trimming pared 4 bases from V and 9 bases from J, leaving 15 bases between. The CDR3 bases are TGTGCCAGCAGCTCTGGACAGAGCGGCCGCTACACCTTC. This sequence encodes CASSSGQSGRYTF.

The rearrangement joins TRBV10-1 to TRBJ1-1; 8 nucleotides agree with TRBD1. Germline V gene lookup returns CDR1 WNHNN and CDR2 SYGVQD (reference sequence). Trimming removed 2 bases from V and 1 base from J; junction bases left unmatched: 0. The CDR3 loop spans 14 amino acids. The CDR3 DNA follows: TGCGCCAGCAGTGAGCAGGGGGCGAACACTGAAGCTTTCTTT. It codes for CASSEQGANTEAFF.

The V gene is TRBV29-1, the J gene TRBJ2-7; a weak D match, TRBD2 (6 bases). The germline V gene encodes CDR1 SQVTM and CDR2 ANQGSEA. The germline V and J ends were trimmed by 7 bases and 5 bases, with 15 bases remaining between them. There are 12 residues in the CDR3. The CDR3: CSAGTSRDEQYF. CDR3 nucleotide sequence: TGCAGCGCCGGGACTTCAAGAGACGAGCAGTACTTC.

The chain employs TRBV7-9 and TRBJ2-3, with D unresolved. The germline V gene has CDR1 SEHNR and CDR2 FQNEAQ (reference sequence). V lost 5 bases, J lost 2 bases, and 14 bases lay in between. The CDR3 sequence is 15 residues long. The DNA of the CDR3 is TGTGCCAGCAGCCTCCCCCCCCTCACCACAGATACGCAGTATTTT. Amino acid sequence: CASSLPPLTTDTQYF.

A note on this clone: The sample carries other DNA sequences with the same CDR3. The V and J genes are TRBV7-8 and TRBJ2-3; D is ambiguous. The CDR3 spans 13 residues. Deletions cut 0 bases from V and 3 bases from J, with 4 bases between. Germline CDR1 reads SGHVS; CDR2 reads FQNEAQ. Written as DNA, the CDR3 is TGTGCCAGCAGCTTAGCCCTTACAGATACGCAGTATTTT. This gives the protein CASSLALTDTQYF.